This is a list of T cell receptor beta chains from one sample in a study of post-analysis software for immune sequencing data. Using its own MiXCR run on the PCR reads, TCRdb lists one record per CDR3 protein. The table shows around 770,000 distinct CDR3 sequences, with around 45% occurring only once. The sample was blood. All receptors derive from a girl aged 10-17 years with multiple sclerosis. Both conserved end residues are part of each CDR3.

J gene,V gene,CDR3 protein
TRBJ2-5,TRBV5-1,CASSLVLAGQETQYF
TRBJ2-3,TRBV4-2,CASSQGQGLRGDTQYF
TRBJ2-3,TRBV20-1,CSARLWGLVSTDTQYF
TRBJ1-4,TRBV4-2,CASSQPTGGAKATNEKLFF
TRBJ2-5,TRBV7-6,CASSLGWLAEETQYF
TRBJ2-5,TRBV20-1,CSAYRGGTQETQYF
TRBJ2-7,TRBV2,CASSVRTGGYEQYF
TRBJ2-7,TRBV20-1,CSARAGIGYEQYF
TRBJ2-7,TRBV20-1,CSARATSGQTSYEQYF
TRBJ2-3,TRBV7-2,CASSLAPSTDTQYF
TRBJ2-2,TRBV5-1,CASSLAQGFSTGELFF
TRBJ1-1,TRBV20-1,CSARDTGNTEAFF
TRBJ2-1,TRBV14,CASSLRAGDEQFF
TRBJ2-1,TRBV6-4,CASSTEYDDEQFF
TRBJ2-1,TRBV25-1,CASSELSWEVGNEQFF
TRBJ1-6,TRBV20-1,CSARPPGVPYNSPLHF
TRBJ2-1,TRBV5-1,CASSLSGPPYYNEQFF
TRBJ1-4,TRBV6-6,CASRQGTVNEKLFF
TRBJ2-7,TRBV5-6,CASNSMAGPSYEQYF
TRBJ1-2,TRBV12-3/TRBV12-4,CASSFAPSRALYYGYTF